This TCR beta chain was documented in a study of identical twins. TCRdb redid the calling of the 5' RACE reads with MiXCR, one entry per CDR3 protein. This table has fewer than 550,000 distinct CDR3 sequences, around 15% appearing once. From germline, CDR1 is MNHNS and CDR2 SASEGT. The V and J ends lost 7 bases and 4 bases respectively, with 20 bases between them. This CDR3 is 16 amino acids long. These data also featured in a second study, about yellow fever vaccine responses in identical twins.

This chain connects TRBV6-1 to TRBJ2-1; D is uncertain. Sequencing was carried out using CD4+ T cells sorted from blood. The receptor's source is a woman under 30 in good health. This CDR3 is CASTRTAAEVYNEQFF. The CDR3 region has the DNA TGTGCCAGCACCCGAACGGCGGCAGAAGTATACAATGAGCAGTTCTTC.